This T cell receptor (beta chain) was found in a study of blood T cell repertoires in COVID-19. Overall study: Some COVID-19 samples were acute and others convalescent; all came from the United States, Italy and Spain.

Trimming pared 0 bases from V and 1 base from J, leaving 7 bases between. CDR3 length: 14 amino acids. From germline, CDR1 is SGHDT and CDR2 YYEEEE. Repertoires were generated with immunoSEQ multiplex PCR, while TCRdb's copy carries only in-frame clones and drops some. This table has more than 140,000 clones, roughly 84% appearing once. This TCR derives from a woman between 45 and 65 years old in a cohort sampled during active or convalescent COVID-19. The chain couples TRBV5-6 to TRBJ1-2; TRBD1 is a possible D gene (5 bases). Sequenced input: peripheral blood. The CDR3 loop is CASSLVGVNYGYTF. In DNA, the CDR3 is TGTGCCAGCAGCTTGGTAGGGGTTAACTATGGCTACACCTTC.